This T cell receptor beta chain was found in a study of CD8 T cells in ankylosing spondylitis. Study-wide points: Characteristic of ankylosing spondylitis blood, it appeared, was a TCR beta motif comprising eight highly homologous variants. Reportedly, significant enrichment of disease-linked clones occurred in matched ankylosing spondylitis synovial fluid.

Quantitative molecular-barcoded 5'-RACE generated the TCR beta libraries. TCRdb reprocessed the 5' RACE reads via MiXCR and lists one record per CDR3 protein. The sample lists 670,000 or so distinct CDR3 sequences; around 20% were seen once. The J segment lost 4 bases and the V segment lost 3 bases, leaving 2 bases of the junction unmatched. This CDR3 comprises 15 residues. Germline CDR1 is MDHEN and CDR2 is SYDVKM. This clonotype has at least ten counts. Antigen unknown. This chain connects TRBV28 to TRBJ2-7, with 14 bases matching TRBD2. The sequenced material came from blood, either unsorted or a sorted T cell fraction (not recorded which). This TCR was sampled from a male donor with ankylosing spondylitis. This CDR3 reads CASSLGLAGAYEQYF. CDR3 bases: TGTGCCAGCAGTTTGGGACTAGCGGGAGCTTACGAGCAGTACTTC.